One sample yielded the 24 T cell receptor beta chains listed below, sequenced in a study of cytomegalovirus exposure and HLA in healthy donors (dated by TCRdb to about 2017). Libraries were constructed by the immunoSEQ multiplex PCR assay. For the multiplex PCR, a mixture combining 60 forward primers for TCR Vbeta segments and 13 reverse primers for TCR Jbeta segments was used. Sourced from immuneACCESS, this table was stored by TCRdb with only in-frame sequences that have V and J called. A share of the clones is absent; for the studies checked, an unresolved V gene accounts for under half, and the remainder has no known explanation. This sample gives roughly 130,000 clones in total; about four fifths of them show up just once. The ten largest clones take up 1.5% to 2.5% of the sample. Sequenced input: PBMCs. These receptors originate from a man between 18 and 35 years old in good health and CMV-seronegative.

V gene TRBV5-6 combines with J gene TRBJ1-3; D is undetermined. The germline V and J ends were trimmed by 2 bases and 0 bases, with 9 bases remaining between them. Germline V gives CDR1 SGHDT, CDR2 YYEEEE. The CDR3 loop spans 15 amino acids. CDR3 amino acids: CASSFLTDSGNTIYF. The CDR3 DNA reads TGTGCCAGCAGCTTCCTTACAGACTCTGGAAACACCATATATTTT.

V is TRBV18 and J is TRBJ1-1; a weak D match, TRBD1 (5 bases). Trimming shortened V by 3 bases and J by 7 bases, and 30 bases separated the two germline ends. Per germline, CDR1 KGHSH and CDR2 LQKENI. The CDR3 is made up of 19 amino acids. The CDR3 coding sequence is TGTGCCAGCTCACCTATGGGGTCCGGCAGGGATAAGATCCGCGTTGAAGCTTTCTTT. It is translated as CASSPMGSGRDKIRVEAFF.

The rearrangement joins TRBV6-5 to TRBJ2-7; no reliable D call. This CDR3 spans 16 amino acids. Germline lookup yields CDR1 MNHEY and CDR2 SVGAGI. Trimming cost V 0 bases and J 3 bases, with 15 bases left between them. CDR3 in DNA: TGTGCCAGCAGTTACTCGGTTTTGGGCAGTTACTACGAGCAGTACTTC. This gives the protein CASSYSVLGSYYEQYF.

This sequence joins TRBV27 and TRBJ2-1, with 7 nucleotides matching TRBD2. J was trimmed by 8 bases and V by 4 bases; bases with no gene match: 11. This CDR3 comprises 15 residues. Germline V lookup: CDR1 MNHEY, CDR2 SMNVEV (reference sequence). CDR3 bases: TGTGCCAGCAGTTCCGTCGGGAGGAGTAAAGATGAGCAGTTCTTC. Its translation: CASSSVGRSKDEQFF.

J is TRBJ1-5 and V is TRBV2; 9 nucleotides match TRBD1. Germline trimming cut 6 bases from V and 3 bases from J; bases unmatched to any gene: 15. In germline, CDR1 is SNHLY, CDR2 FYNNEI. This CDR3 comprises 18 residues. DNA for the CDR3: TGTGCCAGCAGATTCGGGACAGGGCCCCTTCAAAACAATCAGCCCCAGCATTTT. Translation gives CASRFGTGPLQNNQPQHF.

The CDR3 here is CASSKVLEARGRREGGGYEQYV. The CDR3 coding sequence is TGTGCCAGCAGCAAAGTGCTAGAAGCGAGGGGGCGGCGGGAGGGAGGCGGTTACGAGCAGTACGTC. The chain joins TRBV21-1 to TRBJ2-7; TRBD2, the table's D call, was not compared with the DNA. TRBV21-1 is a listed pseudogene. The CDR3 runs 22 residues.

The chain employs TRBV27 and TRBJ2-1; perhaps TRBD2 as D (6 bases). The germline gives CDR1 MNHEY, CDR2 SMNVEV (reference sequence). The CDR3 covers 15 residues. V was shortened by 10 bases and J by 7 bases, with 23 bases between the two germline ends. Here the CDR3 DNA reads TGTGCCACCGAAGACCGCGGGACGGGGGTTAATGAGCAGTTCTTC. Translated, it gives CATEDRGTGVNEQFF.

V gene TRBV7-2 combines with J gene TRBJ2-5, with D unresolved. V lost 6 bases, J lost 1 base, and 9 bases lay in between. The CDR3 totals 13 residues. CDR1 is SGHTA, CDR2 FQGNSA, per germline. In DNA form, the CDR3 reads TGTGCCAGCAGACCGACAACCCAAGAGACCCAGTACTTC. Protein: CASRPTTQETQYF.

The CDR3 DNA follows: TGTGCCAGCAGCTTAGTGGGACTAGCGGGAGCTGGGGCCAACGTCCTGACTTTC. Translated: CASSLVGLAGAGANVLTF. The V gene is TRBV7-2, the J gene TRBJ2-6, with 14 bases identical to TRBD2. The CDR3 sequence is 18 residues long. Germline-derived CDR1 and CDR2 are SGHTA and FQGNSA. J gave up 2 bases and V 1 base, and 1 base lay outside the gene matches.

Note on this clone: At one of its ends the junction is not consistent with the germline gene, which may arise from a read error. The CDR3, as DNA: TGTGCCAGCAGCCAAGGGCTCCGGGACTGGGCTCAGGGCTTC. Translating it yields CASSQGLRDWAQGF. The chain employs TRBV11-2 and TRBJ2-7, with D possibly matching TRBD2 (6 bases). This CDR3 comprises 14 residues. The germline V gene encodes CDR1 SGHAT and CDR2 FQNNGV.

This chain links TRBV9 with TRBJ2-1; D might be TRBD1 (7 bases). The CDR3 loop spans 15 amino acids. Germline V gene data show CDR1 as SGDLS and CDR2 as YYNGEE. V was trimmed by 0 bases and J by 9 bases, leaving 16 bases between them. The CDR3 loop reads CASSVGGQGGGEQFF. CDR3 nucleotide sequence: TGTGCCAGCAGCGTAGGTGGGCAGGGGGGTGGTGAGCAGTTCTTC.

The chain is built from TRBV27 and TRBJ1-1; D gene unclear. Between the trimmed V and J ends, which lost 7 bases and 0 bases, there was a span of 18 bases. Germline V gene sequence: CDR1 MNHEY, CDR2 SMNVEV (reference sequence). The length of the CDR3 is 16 residues. The CDR3 nucleotides are TGTGCCAGCACCCCTCCGAGGGCGATTATGAACACTGAAGCTTTCTTT. Translating gives CASTPPRAIMNTEAFF.

This chain links TRBV9 with TRBJ2-1; TRBD2 aligns across 10 bases. This CDR3 has 16 amino acids. The germline V gene has CDR1 SGDLS and CDR2 YYNGEE. V gave up 1 base and J gave up 3 bases; unmatched junction bases: 4. CDR3 sequence reads: CASSVLAGDFYNEQFF. CDR3 bases: TGTGCCAGCAGCGTACTAGCGGGAGATTTCTACAATGAGCAGTTCTTC.

V gene TRBV4-3 combines with J gene TRBJ2-6; 10 bases map to TRBD1. The length of the CDR3 is 20 residues. Trimming took 0 bases from V and 0 from J; bases not matched to a gene: 8. CDR1 and CDR2 from the germline V gene are LGHNA and YSLEER. The CDR3 nucleotides are TGCGCCAGCAGCCAAGATGAAACGGGACAGGGGACCTCTGGGGCCAACGTCCTGACTTTC. Protein sequence: CASSQDETGQGTSGANVLTF.

This rearrangement joins TRBV18 to TRBJ2-5; D is uncertain. Germline V CDR1 and CDR2: KGHSH, LQKENI. V was shortened by 0 bases and J by 2 bases, with 7 bases between the two germline ends. CDR3 length: 14 residues. The CDR3 nucleotides are TGTGCCAGCTCACCACCTAATCTGCAAGAGACCCAGTACTTC. It codes for CASSPPNLQETQYF.

The rearrangement joins TRBV6-5 to TRBJ1-4; D is unresolved. Germline CDR1 reads MNHEY; CDR2 reads SVGAGI. The CDR3 consists of 15 residues. Trimming left V 0 bases short and J 4 bases short, with 9 bases between. In nucleotides, the CDR3 is TGTGCCAGCAGTTACTCCGGGGTTGGTAATGAAAAACTGTTTTTT. This sequence encodes CASSYSGVGNEKLFF.

The V gene is TRBV7-2, the J gene TRBJ2-1, with a weak D call TRBD2 (6 bases). CDR3 length: 16 residues. CDR1 SGHTA and CDR2 FQGNSA come from the germline V gene. V lost 4 bases and J lost 7, with 20 bases in between. The chain's CDR3 is CASSSGPGLRRNEQFF. The CDR3 region has the DNA TGTGCCAGCAGCTCAGGACCTGGACTACGGCGGAATGAGCAGTTCTTC.

Only one count was recorded for this clone. This chain uses TRBV6-1 with TRBJ2-3; 11 bases are shared with TRBD1. The CDR3 extends over 14 amino acids. Germline V gives CDR1 MNHNS, CDR2 SASEGT. The V gene end was trimmed by 4 bases and the J gene end by 6 bases; junction bases not matched to a gene: 3. CDR3 sequence: CASSAGTGGDTQYF. DNA of the CDR3: TGTGCCAGCAGTGCCGGGACAGGGGGTGATACGCAGTATTTT.

The chain uses TRBV19 and TRBJ1-3; 7 nucleotides line up with TRBD1. Germline V gene lookup returns CDR1 LNHDA and CDR2 SQIVND (reference sequence). V was pared by 5 bases and J by 4 bases, with 2 bases of the junction left unmatched. The CDR3 loop spans 13 amino acids. In DNA form, the CDR3 reads TGTGCCAGTAGTTGGGGACAGGGAAACACCATATATTTT. It translates to CASSWGQGNTIYF.

The chain combines TRBV9 with TRBJ2-3; D is possibly TRBD2 (7 bases). The germline V gene encodes CDR1 SGDLS and CDR2 YYNGEE. V was trimmed by 2 bases and J by 0 bases, leaving 13 bases between them. The CDR3 consists of 16 residues. In DNA form, the CDR3 reads TGTGCCAGCAGCGTTAGAGGGGGGGATAGCACAGATACGCAGTATTTT. Protein product: CASSVRGGDSTDTQYF.

About this clone: This is likely a read error, given that the CDR3 carries no conserved phenylalanine or tryptophan at its end. The DNA is left out, because the CDR3 cannot be placed on it with certainty; the CDR3 is given as TCRdb lists it. The chain employs TRBV7-8 and TRBJ2-7; the table's TRBD1 call for D was not verified on the DNA. CDR1 is SGHVS, CDR2 FQNEAQ, per germline. The CDR3 comprises 12 residues, both ends counted. The CDR3 loop reads CASRRARDNRKT.

In this sample, this clone turned up once. The chain employs TRBV19 and TRBJ1-1; D is unclear. Trimming took 7 bases from V and 0 from J, leaving 12 bases between them. The germline V gene encodes CDR1 LNHDA and CDR2 SQIVND (reference sequence). This CDR3 spans 14 amino acids. As DNA, the CDR3 is TGTGCCAGTACCCTCGGAGGGCTGAACACTGAAGCTTTCTTT. Amino acids: CASTLGGLNTEAFF.

This chain uses TRBV7-6 with TRBJ1-1; 11 bases line up with TRBD1. The trim removed 5 bases at V and 2 bases at J, leaving 4 bases unmatched. The CDR3 is 15 residues long. Germline V gene data show CDR1 as SGHVS and CDR2 as FNYEAQ. The CDR3 DNA reads as TGTGCCAGCAGCCGGGACAGGGGGAAAAACACTGAAGCTTTCTTT. This encodes CASSRDRGKNTEAFF.

The genes are TRBV7-9 and TRBJ1-1; possibly TRBD1 for D (5 bases). The length of the CDR3 is 13 residues. Germline V gene data show CDR1 as SEHNR and CDR2 as FQNEAQ (reference sequence). Deletions cut 5 bases from V and 11 bases from J, with 18 bases between. The CDR3 region is CASSPVRPGGAFF. Written as DNA, the CDR3 is TGTGCCAGCAGCCCAGTGAGGCCGGGGGGTGCTTTCTTT. Full variable domain (missing parts from reference TRBV7-9 and TRBJ1-1): DTGVSQNPRHKITKRGQNVTFRCDPISEHNRLYWYRQTLGQGPEFLTYFQNEAQLEKSRLLSDRFSAERPKGSFSTLEIQRTEQGDSAMYLCASSPVRPGGAFFGQGTRLTVV.